This T cell receptor (beta chain) was sequenced for a study of naive and memory T cell subsets (dated by TCRdb to 2016 to 2017). Some background on the complete study: Sorted naive and memory T cell subsets from peripheral blood were analyzed in the study using a UMI-based, open-source pipeline for TCR alpha and beta sequencing. The results of the functional CMV T cell responses matched the IgG serology results in every case. RNA was DNase-treated and reverse transcribed with TCR constant-region primers, mostly using SuperScript III. What the work shows at the level of the full study, not this receptor alone: TCR abundance followed a power law with an exponent that was different for naive and memory subsets but consistent across the three individuals. RNA-based TCR counts may be affected by expression changes linked to T cell activation and differentiation. In both CD4 and CD8 cells, the Gini index increased while Shannon and inverse Simpson diversity decreased from naive through CM, EM and EMRA. After error correction, only a single occurrence was seen for over 95% of naive TCR sequences, so much steeper abundance distributions were produced than in memory subsets. Each clonotype was defined as a single alpha or beta chain sequence rather than as a paired alpha/beta receptor. No ground truth was available to validate the repertoire findings for the naive and memory subsets. A few larger clonotypes were present in naive repertoires, particularly the CD8 repertoires, and these clonotypes were possibly memory cells re-expressing CD45RA.

With regard to this clonotype: What this receptor recognizes is not known. Base qualities are missing; no much larger clone stands one base away.

V is reduced by 4 bases and J by 3 bases, leaving a spacing of 13 bases between them. Including the terminal cysteine and phenylalanine, the CDR3 comprises 14 residues. Solely the CDR3 DNA is kept, with 42 bases framed from the first base. In the germline V gene, CDR1 corresponds to SGHAT and CDR2 to FQNNGV. Library preparation was by UMI-ligation and nested PCR. To cover both TRBC1 and TRBC2, the beta constant-region primer consisted of an equimolar mix of two oligonucleotides. Four rounds of PCR, combining the SP2 primer with nested alpha and beta constant-region primers, were used to amplify the ligated cDNA. A single-stranded oligonucleotide carrying the SP2 primer and a 12-nucleotide UMI was ligated to the 3' end of the cDNA by T4 RNA ligase 1. The ligation reaction was incubated at 16°C for roughly 19-24 hours. PCR2 was typically run as a SYBR Green qPCR and stopped at a predetermined threshold to prevent over-amplification. Every purification after the first one was done using Agencourt AMPure XP magnetic beads. Library quantification was done by Qubit, followed by a TapeStation check on which the main peak was expected at around 650 bp. Pooled libraries were sequenced on an Illumina MiSeq using v2 2x251 paired-end kits, and typically about 0.95-2.3 million reads were obtained per sample. Each sample was pooled at about 4 nM, and about 4.5-7.5% PhiX was included to help cluster recognition. The authors' pipeline ran thus. FASTQ reads processed by Demultiplexor were assigned V and J genes by Decombinator through tag matching that tolerated a single base-pair mismatch. Collapsinator used UMIs to correct both sequencing errors and frequency errors arising from PCR heterogeneity. TCRs were translated and CDR3s were extracted from the conserved cysteine to the FGXG phenylalanine by CDR3Translator, with non-productive sequences being flagged. Gini, Shannon entropy and inverse Simpson indices were calculated on repertoires subsampled to equal numbers of UMI-defined TCRs. Clonotype abundance distributions were fitted to a power law by maximum likelihood within the linear range. When run on a single naive CD8 sample, MIGEC and the pipeline yielded similar UMI counts, similar unique TCR numbers and similar clonal distributions. One analysis removed from the naive repertoire any naive TCRs that were also present in any memory subset from the same donor. The repertoires were searched for 7,322 CMV-associated CDR3 sequences that had been compiled from VDJdb and a published dataset. The raw public data were reprocessed by TCRdb itself: fastp quality trimming at Q25, MiXCR clonotype calling, in-frame beta chains only. Each CDR3 protein appears once, grouped with its most common genes and DNA. The V and J calls were not made by the authors but by TCRdb's processing. This sample is represented by roughly 97,000 distinct CDR3 sequences; about 14% of them were singletons. The ten largest clones add up to roughly 2.8% of the sample.

Separate amplification of TCR alpha and beta chain libraries was performed from the second PCR step onward. CMV status of each donor was established by measuring IFNgamma production from CD4+ T cells after fresh PBMCs were stimulated overnight with CMV viral lysate. Miltenyi beads were used first to positively select CD4 T cells, and CD8 T cells were then positively selected from the CD4-negative fraction. Cells were stained for CD3, CD4, CD8, CD45RA, CD27 and a live/dead dye and were sorted on a BD Aria II into four subsets based on CD45RA and CD27. Blood came from three healthy volunteers, each fractionated into CD4 and CD8 T cells and then into four differentiation subsets. Around 0.11 L of peripheral blood was collected from each donor, and PBMC were isolated from the blood using Ficoll-Paque PLUS density-gradient centrifugation. After sorting, cells were lysed in RLT buffer, RNA was extracted using a Qiagen RNeasy kit, and the extracted RNA was stored at -80 degrees C.

The sequencing input was naive CD8+ T cells from blood. The cell subset or site label, as the study defines it: naive T cells, CD45RA high CD27+. This clonotype was sampled from a human donor in good health. The chain links TRBV11-2 with TRBJ2-7; a tentative D match to TRBD2 spans 6 bases. The bases read TGTGCCAGCAGCTCCAGACTAGGCTACTACGAGCAGTACTTC. Protein translation: CASSSRLGYYEQYF.